Shown below are 8 T cell receptor beta chains from a single sample sequenced in a study of T cells in Graves' hyperthyroidism and ophthalmopathy. From RNA transcripts, TCR beta CDR3 regions were amplified. During a first-round RT-PCR of the TCR CDR3, the HTBI primer set was used. TCRdb reprocessed the multiplex PCR reads via MiXCR and lists one record per CDR3 protein. The sample lists approximately 400,000 distinct CDR3 sequences; roughly 25% were seen once. Material: blood. The receptors originated from a man aged 45-60 years with Graves' hyperthyroidism.

This clonotype occurred a few times. V is TRBV6-1 and J is TRBJ1-4; D might be TRBD1 (6 bases). The V end was cut by 3 bases, the J end by 8 bases, with 16 bases between. This CDR3 has 15 amino acids. CDR1 and CDR2 (germline): MNHNS, SASEGT. The CDR3 DNA sequence: TGTGCCAGCAGTGACAGGGGTTGGATGGACGAAAAACTGTTTTTT. Protein: CASSDRGWMDEKLFF.

This clonotype was counted between two and nine times. The CDR3 loop is CSAPAGGSGTEAFF. The CDR3 DNA follows: TGCAGTGCCCCTGCGGGAGGGTCGGGGACTGAAGCTTTCTTT. The chain links TRBV20-1 to TRBJ1-1; D remains unclear. The CDR3 is made up of 14 amino acids. The V end lost 6 bases, the J end lost 5 bases, and 19 bases lay between the germline ends. The germline V gene has CDR1 DFQATT and CDR2 SNEGSKA (reference sequence).

This clonotype was picked up a small number of times. CDR3 sequence: CANIHSRGRVSDTQYF. As DNA, the CDR3 is TGTGCCAACATACATTCGAGGGGACGGGTTTCAGATACGCAGTATTTT. V usage is TRBV2 and J usage is TRBJ2-3; either TRBD1 or TRBD2 may supply D (5 bases each). Germline V gene data show CDR1 as SNHLY and CDR2 as FYNNEI. CDR3 size: 16 residues. The ends were cut back, 10 bases at V and 4 bases at J, with 24 bases in the middle.

This clonotype came up many times. V and J are TRBV6-1 and TRBJ2-7, with D possibly being TRBD1 or TRBD2 (5 bases each). This CDR3 comprises 14 residues. CDR1 is MNHNS, CDR2 SASEGT, per germline. With 5 bases removed from V and 1 base from J, the gap between germline ends came to 12 bases. The CDR3 loop is CASSPRDGSYEQYF. CDR3 DNA sequence: TGTGCCAGCAGTCCACGGGACGGATCCTACGAGCAGTACTTC.

V and J are TRBV6-1 and TRBJ2-3, with 8 bases that match TRBD2. Looked up from germline, CDR1 is MNHNS and CDR2 is SASEGT. The ends lost 1 base at V and 5 bases at J; junction bases unmatched: 5. This CDR3 region has 15 residues. The CDR3 DNA reads TGTGCCAGCAGTGAAGTGGCCGGGAGGGGAGATACGCAGTATTTT. This translates into CASSEVAGRGDTQYF.

About this clonotype: A much larger clone differs from this one at a single base, so this may be a read error. This likely comes from a read error, as the CDR3 has no conserved phenylalanine or tryptophan at its end. This chain connects TRBV7-9 to TRBJ2-5; 7 bases map to TRBD1. The CDR3 runs to 14 residues. Germline trimming cut 5 bases from V and 5 bases from J; bases unmatched to any gene: 8. Germline V gives CDR1 SEHNR, CDR2 FQNEAQ (reference sequence). CDR3 coding DNA: TGTGCCAGCAGCCCAATGACAGGGCGGGAGACCCAGTACTCC. Translated: CASSPMTGRETQYS.

The gene calls are TRBV30 and TRBJ1-1, with D tentatively TRBD1 (6 bases). The ends were cut back, 5 bases at V and 1 base at J, with 14 bases in the middle. The CDR3 contains 14 residues. Per germline, CDR1 GTSNPN and CDR2 SVGIG (reference sequence). CDR3 sequence (DNA): TGTGCCTGGGACCAGGGGATTCAGAACACTGAAGCTTTCTTT. Translating it yields CAWDQGIQNTEAFF. Using reference TRBV30 and TRBJ1-1 for the parts outside the CDR3, the full variable domain is SQTIHQWPATLVQPVGSPLSLECTVEGTSNPNLYWYRQAAGRGLQLLFYSVGIGQISSEVPQNLSASRPQDRQFILSSKKLLLSDSGFYLCAWDQGIQNTEAFFGQGTRLTVV.

The genes are TRBV6-4 and TRBJ2-3; 8 nucleotides align to TRBD2. The germline gives CDR1 MRHNA, CDR2 SNTAGT. V shed 4 bases, J shed 0 bases, and the junction held 6 bases outside the gene matches. This CDR3 comprises 16 residues. The CDR3 bases are TGTGCCAGCAGTGCCCTAGCGGGCTCTAGCACAGATACGCAGTATTTT. Residues: CASSALAGSSTDTQYF.